The TCR beta chain described here comes from a study of blood T cell repertoires in COVID-19 (dated by TCRdb to the early 2020s). Some background on the complete study: Samples from collaborators originated in the United States, Italy and Spain and spanned both the acute and convalescent phases of COVID-19. The prospective study material was composed of cDNA or gDNA derived from T cells, B-cell-depleted T cells, or PBMCs. Deeply sampled blood TCRbeta repertoires from subjects exposed to, actively infected with, or recovered from COVID-19 were included in the dataset. The repertoires were released in a freely available public database intended as a resource for research on the immune response to SARS-CoV-2. The samples were drawn from two sources: the first 160 participants of the ongoing ImmuneRACE study, and about 1,300 subjects contributed by 6 global collaborators. A de-identified subject ID, COVID-19 status, age in years and sex were almost always included in the sample metadata. HLA class I and class II types, where available, came from metadata supplied by the sample provider rather than from assay-based typing.

A remark on this clone: What this receptor recognizes is not known. No base quality information exists; no much larger clone differs at one position.

Each collaborating institution followed its own protocols to collect whole blood in K2EDTA tubes. For TCRbeta analysis, collaborators shipped samples in one of three forms: frozen whole blood, isolated PBMCs, or DNA extracted from either of those sample types. TCRbeta CDR3 regions were amplified from genomic DNA by means of the immunoSEQ Assay, a bias-controlled multiplex PCR. From the authors' description of their analysis: The number of nucleated cells in each sample was estimated from the amplification of reference gene primers within the assay. To quantify the absolute abundance of each unique TCRbeta CDR3 rearrangement, sequence reads were collapsed and filtered. For each sample, productive Simpson clonality was calculated as the square root of Simpson's diversity index over productive rearrangements. TCRdb retrieved this table from immuneACCESS and kept in-frame rearrangements only. Not all clones are present; in checked studies, unresolved V genes account for under half, and no reason is known for the remainder. Clone size and the V and J calls come from that table; the DNA yielded D and trimming. The sample yields about 190,000 clones; around nine tenths were counted once. The top ten constitute around 2.3% of the sample.

Results and caveats for the whole study, not just this receptor: Clinical and demographic metadata were provided uncurated, with the amount varying by source and participant.

Per the germline V gene, SGHAT is the CDR1 and FQNNGV is the CDR2. Trimming removed 2 bases from V and 9 bases from J, leaving 8 bases between the germline ends. From cysteine to phenylalanine, the CDR3 is 12 amino acids long. The CDR3 DNA has 36 bases and is translated from base 1. Material for sequencing was peripheral blood. This TCR was sampled from a man between 65 and 85 years old with active or convalescent COVID-19. The rearrangement combines TRBV11-2 with TRBJ2-1; TRBD2 is perhaps the D gene, given 6 matching bases. The sequenced DNA is TGTGCCAGCAGCTTACCAGCGGGTGAGCAGTTCTTC. This encodes CASSLPAGEQFF.